The clone carrying this TCR beta chain was recorded only once. This record comes from a study of blood T cell repertoires in COVID-19. As for the study in general: The origin of the acute and convalescent COVID-19 samples was the United States, Italy and Spain.

Authors' analysis steps: The assay estimated nucleated cells by amplifying reference gene primers. Repertoires were generated with immunoSEQ multiplex PCR, while TCRdb's copy carries only in-frame clones and drops some. The D gene and trimming were derived from the DNA, and the V and J assignments and clone size from that table. The sample carries about 78,000 clones, roughly 86% recorded once. J lost 1 base, V lost 5 bases, and 4 bases had no gene match. Germline V gene data show CDR1 as SSHAT and CDR2 as FNYEAQ (reference sequence). There are 15 residues in the CDR3. The receptor was derived from a man over 45 with active or convalescent COVID-19. The rearrangement joins TRBV7-7 to TRBJ2-2, with 7 positions matching TRBD1. The sequenced material came from peripheral blood. CDR3 nucleotides: TGTGCCAGCAGCCCGTCAGGGGGGAACACCGGGGAGCTGTTTTTT. This sequence encodes CASSPSGGNTGELFF.